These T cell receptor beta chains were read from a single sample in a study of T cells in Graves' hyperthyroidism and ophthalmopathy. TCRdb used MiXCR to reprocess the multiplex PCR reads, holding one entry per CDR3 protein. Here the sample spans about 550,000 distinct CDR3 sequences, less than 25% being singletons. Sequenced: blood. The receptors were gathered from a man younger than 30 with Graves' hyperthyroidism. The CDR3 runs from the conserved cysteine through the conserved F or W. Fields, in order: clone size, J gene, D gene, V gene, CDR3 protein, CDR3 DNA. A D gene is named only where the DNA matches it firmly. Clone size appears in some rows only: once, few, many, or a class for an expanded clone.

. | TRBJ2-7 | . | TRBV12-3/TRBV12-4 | CASSKSLSLGEQYF | TGTGCCAGCAGCAAATCCTTGTCTCTAGGCGAGCAGTACTTC
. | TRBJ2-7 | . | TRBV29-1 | CSVLTGSSYEQYF | TGCAGCGTTCTTACAGGGTCCTCCTACGAGCAGTACTTC
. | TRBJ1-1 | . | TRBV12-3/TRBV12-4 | CASSSGTSMNTEAFF | TGTGCCAGCAGCTCCGGGACCTCTATGAACACTGAAGCTTTCTTT
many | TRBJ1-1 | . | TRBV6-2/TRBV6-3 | CASSHRSENTEAFF | TGTGCCAGCAGTCACAGGAGCGAGAACACTGAAGCTTTCTTT
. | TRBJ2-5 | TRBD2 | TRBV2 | CAHRAIAGDETQYF | TGTGCCCACAGGGCGATAGCGGGGGACGAGACCCAGTACTTC
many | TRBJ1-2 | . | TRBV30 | CAWSVGLGEGYTF | TGTGCCTGGAGTGTAGGCCTCGGGGAGGGCTACACCTTC
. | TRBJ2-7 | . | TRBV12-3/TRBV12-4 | CASSSLAEPSYEQYF | TGTGCCAGCAGTTCCTTAGCGGAGCCCTCCTACGAGCAGTACTTC
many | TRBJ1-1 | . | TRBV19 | CASTKQVNTEAFF | TGTGCCAGTACCAAACAGGTGAACACTGAAGCTTTCTTT
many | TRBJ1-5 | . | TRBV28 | CASSPLRGVSNQPQHF | TGTGCCAGCAGTCCTCTGAGGGGGGTTAGCAATCAGCCCCAGCATTTT
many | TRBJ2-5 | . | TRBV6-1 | CATLPYSQETQYF | TGTGCCACGTTGCCTTACTCCCAAGAGACCCAGTACTTC
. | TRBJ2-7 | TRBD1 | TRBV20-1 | CSAGRGQGSYEQYF | TGCAGTGCGGGAAGGGGACAGGGGTCCTACGAGCAGTACTTC
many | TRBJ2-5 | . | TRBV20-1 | CSDAGQETQYF | TGCAGTGATGCCGGACAAGAGACCCAGTACTTC
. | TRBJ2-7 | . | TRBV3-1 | CASSQGQGRSYEQYF | TGTGCCAGCAGCCAAGGGCAGGGCCGCTCCTACGAGCAGTACTTC
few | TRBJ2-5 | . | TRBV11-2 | CASSSWERADQETQYF | TGTGCCAGCAGCTCATGGGAAAGGGCAGACCAAGAGACCCAGTACTTC
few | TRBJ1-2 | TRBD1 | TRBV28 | CASSATGTGFLYTF | TGTGCCAGCAGTGCCACCGGGACAGGGTTTCTCTACACCTTC
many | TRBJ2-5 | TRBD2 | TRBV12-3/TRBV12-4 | CASSFAGGETQYF | TGTGCCAGCAGTTTTGCGGGGGGCGAGACCCAGTACTTC
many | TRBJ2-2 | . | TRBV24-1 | CATSAFDGELFF | TGTGCCACCAGTGCCTTCGACGGGGAGCTGTTTTTT
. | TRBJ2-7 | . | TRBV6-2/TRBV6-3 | CASRTWDSYEQYF | TGCGCCAGCAGGACATGGGACTCCTACGAGCAGTACTTC
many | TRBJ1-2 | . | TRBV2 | CASEDFGYTF | TGTGCCAGCGAGGATTTTGGCTACACCTTC
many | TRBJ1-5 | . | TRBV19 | CASTPGPMGNQPQHF | TGTGCCAGTACCCCGGGCCCTATGGGCAATCAGCCCCAGCATTTT
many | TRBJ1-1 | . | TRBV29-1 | CSVEEGMNTEAFF | TGCAGCGTTGAAGAGGGCATGAACACTGAAGCTTTCTTT
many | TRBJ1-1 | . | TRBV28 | CASSLRPSNTEAFF | TGTGCCAGCAGTTTGCGGCCGTCGAACACTGAAGCTTTCTTT
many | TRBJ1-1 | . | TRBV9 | CASSVGQGRAGEAFF | TGTGCCAGCAGCGTAGGGCAGGGTCGGGCCGGTGAAGCTTTCTTT
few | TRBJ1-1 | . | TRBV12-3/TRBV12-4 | CASSARINTEAFF | TGTGCCAGCAGCGCCAGAATAAACACTGAAGCTTTCTTT
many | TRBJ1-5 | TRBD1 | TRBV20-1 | CSAPTDRGDQPQHF | TGCAGTGCTCCCACCGACAGGGGTGATCAGCCCCAGCATTTT
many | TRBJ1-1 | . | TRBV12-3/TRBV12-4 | CASVGVEAFF | TGTGCCAGCGTGGGAGTTGAAGCTTTCTTT
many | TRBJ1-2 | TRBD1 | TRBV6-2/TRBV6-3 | CASSSLTGINATNYGYTF | TGTGCCAGCAGTTCGCTGACAGGGATTAATGCGACTAACTATGGCTACACCTTC
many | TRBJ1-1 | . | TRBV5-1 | CASSFFRAPNTEAFF | TGCGCCAGCAGCTTTTTCAGGGCCCCGAACACTGAAGCTTTCTTT
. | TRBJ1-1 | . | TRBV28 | CASSDPNIEAFF | TGTGCCAGCAGTGACCCCAACATTGAAGCTTTCTTT
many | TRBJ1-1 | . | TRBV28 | CASSGGGFYTEAFF | TGTGCCAGCAGTGGGGGGGGGTTTTACACTGAAGCTTTCTTT
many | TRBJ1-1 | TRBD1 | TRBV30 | CAWSQWDRGTEAFF | TGTGCCTGGAGTCAATGGGACAGAGGGACTGAAGCTTTCTTT
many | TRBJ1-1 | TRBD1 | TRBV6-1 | CASSEGPGTGMNTEAFF | TGTGCCAGCAGTGAAGGTCCCGGGACAGGAATGAACACTGAAGCTTTCTTT
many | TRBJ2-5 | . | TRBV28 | CASSPLVGETQYF | TGTGCCAGCAGTCCCTTGGTGGGAGAGACCCAGTACTTC
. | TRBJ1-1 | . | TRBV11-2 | CASTFVPGRNTEAFF | TGTGCCAGCACCTTTGTCCCAGGTCGTAACACTGAAGCTTTCTTT
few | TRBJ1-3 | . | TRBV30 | CAWSGGSDTIYF | TGTGCCTGGAGTGGTGGGTCTGACACCATATATTTT
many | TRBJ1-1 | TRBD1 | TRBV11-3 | CASSSRTGHYEAFF | TGTGCCAGCAGCTCTAGGACAGGACACTATGAAGCTTTCTTT
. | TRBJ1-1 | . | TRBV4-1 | CASSQSGANTEAFF | TGCGCCAGCAGCCAGTCTGGAGCGAACACTGAAGCTTTCTTT
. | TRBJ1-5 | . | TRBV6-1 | CASSLAGENQPQHF | TGTGCCAGCAGTCTAGCGGGGGAAAATCAGCCCCAGCATTTT
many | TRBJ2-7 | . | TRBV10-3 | CAISDLDRSSYEQYF | TGTGCCATCAGTGACCTCGACAGAAGCTCCTACGAGCAGTACTTC
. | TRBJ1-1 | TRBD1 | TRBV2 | CASSERLMWRQGTMNTEAFF | TGTGCCAGCAGTGAACGTCTGATGTGGAGACAGGGGACTATGAACACTGAAGCTTTCTTT
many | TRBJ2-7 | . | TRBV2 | CASSGSGPLHEQYF | TGTGCCAGCAGTGGATCGGGGCCTCTACACGAGCAGTACTTC
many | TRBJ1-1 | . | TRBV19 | CATSAGRAEAFF | TGTGCCACGTCCGCGGGTCGGGCTGAAGCTTTCTTT
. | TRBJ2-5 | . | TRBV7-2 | CASTTPGGWETQYF | TGTGCCAGCACCACACCAGGGGGGTGGGAGACCCAGTACTTC
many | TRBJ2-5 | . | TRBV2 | CASSEAQVGGETQYF | TGTGCCAGCAGTGAAGCCCAGGTGGGAGGCGAGACCCAGTACTTC
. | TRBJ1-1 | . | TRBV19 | CASGQYMNTEAFF | TGTGCCAGTGGACAGTACATGAACACTGAAGCTTTCTTT
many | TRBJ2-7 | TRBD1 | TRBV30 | CARGTGVTYEQYF | TGTGCCAGGGGGACAGGGGTGACCTACGAGCAGTACTTC
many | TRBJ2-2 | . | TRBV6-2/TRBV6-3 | CASSYAYRVQGNTGELFF | TGTGCCAGCAGTTACGCGTATCGGGTACAGGGGAACACCGGGGAGCTGTTTTTT
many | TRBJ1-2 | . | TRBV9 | CASSRRGLADYGYTF | TGTGCCAGCAGCCGGAGGGGACTGGCCGACTATGGCTACACCTTC
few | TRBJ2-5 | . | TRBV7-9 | CASSPSGSIGETQYF | TGTGCCAGCAGCCCCAGCGGCTCCATTGGGGAGACCCAGTACTTC
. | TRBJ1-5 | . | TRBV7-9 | CASSLWDQPQHF | TGTGCCAGCAGCTTATGGGATCAGCCCCAGCATTTT
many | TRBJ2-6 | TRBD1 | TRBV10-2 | CASSTWTGFFGANVLTF | TGCGCCAGCAGTACCTGGACAGGGTTTTTTGGGGCCAACGTCCTGACTTTC
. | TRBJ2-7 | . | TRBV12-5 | CASGSILSGESYEQYF | TGTGCTAGTGGTTCCATTCTGTCGGGAGAGAGCTACGAGCAGTACTTC